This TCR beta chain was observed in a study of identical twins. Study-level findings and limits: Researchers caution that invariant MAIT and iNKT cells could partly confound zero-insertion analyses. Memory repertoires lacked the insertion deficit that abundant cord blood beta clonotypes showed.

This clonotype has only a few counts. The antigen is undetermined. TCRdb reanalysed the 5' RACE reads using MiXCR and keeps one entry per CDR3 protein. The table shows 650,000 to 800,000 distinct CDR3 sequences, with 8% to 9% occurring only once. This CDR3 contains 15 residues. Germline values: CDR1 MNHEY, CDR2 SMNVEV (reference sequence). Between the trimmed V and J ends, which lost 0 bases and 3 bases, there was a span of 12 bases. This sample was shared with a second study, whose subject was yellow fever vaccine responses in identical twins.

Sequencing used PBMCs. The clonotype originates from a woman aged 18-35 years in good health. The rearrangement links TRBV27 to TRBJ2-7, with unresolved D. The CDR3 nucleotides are TGTGCCAGCAGTTTATCGGGTACTCCCAACTACGAGCAGTACTTC. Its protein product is CASSLSGTPNYEQYF.